What follows are 21 T cell receptor beta chains derived from one specimen sequenced in a study. Each CDR3 protein is one row after TCRdb ran MiXCR on the 5' RACE reads. This repertoire shows 45,000 to 70,000 distinct CDR3 sequences, 25% to 35% found once; its top ten account for 3% to 4%. The sample was tumor-infiltrating memory CD4+ T cells sorted from the breast tumor. The subset is: memory CD4+ T cells, CD4+CD45RO+CD25-. The origin of the receptors is a female donor with breast cancer.

This clonotype was counted between two and nine times. This chain links TRBV6-6 with TRBJ2-1, with TRBD1 as a possible D gene (5 bases). There are 15 residues in the CDR3. The germline V gene has CDR1 MNHNY and CDR2 SVGAGI (reference sequence). Between the trimmed V and J ends, which lost 2 bases and 0 bases, there was a span of 8 bases. CDR3 in amino acids: CASSYARDSYNEQFF. The CDR3 DNA reads as TGTGCCAGCAGTTACGCCAGGGACTCCTACAATGAGCAGTTCTTC.

The V gene is TRBV6-1, the J gene TRBJ1-1; D remains unclear. Looked up from germline, CDR1 is MNHNS and CDR2 is SASEGT. V was clipped by 4 bases and J by 4 bases, with 10 bases between them. The CDR3 totals 13 residues. The CDR3 is CASSGGVATEAFF. CDR3 in DNA: TGTGCCAGCAGTGGCGGGGTGGCCACTGAAGCTTTCTTT.

In its sample, this clonotype was seen a few times. V and J are TRBV6-2 or TRBV6-3 and TRBJ2-7, with 8 bases matching TRBD1. CDR3 size: 11 residues. J lost 12 bases, V lost 5 bases, and 6 bases had no gene match. Germline CDR1 and CDR2: MNHEY and SVGEGT. The CDR3 sequence: CASSPGGKRYF. In DNA, the CDR3 is TGTGCCAGCAGTCCAGGGGGCAAACGGTACTTC.

The chain carries TRBV9 and TRBJ1-2; a possible D gene is TRBD1 (5 bases). V lost 3 bases and J 9 bases, leaving 9 bases between the germline ends. CDR1 is SGDLS and CDR2 is YYNGEE in the germline V gene. The CDR3 is made up of 11 amino acids. CDR3 residues: CASSGKDSYTF. For the CDR3, the DNA is TGTGCCAGCAGCGGGAAGGACAGCTACACCTTC.

The gene calls are TRBV15 and TRBJ1-1, with 10 bases aligning to TRBD1. Germline V lookup: CDR1 LNHNV, CDR2 YYDKDF (reference sequence). V shed 0 bases and J 2 bases; nucleotides not matched to a gene: 3. This CDR3 contains 16 residues. This CDR3 reads CATSRDWDRGNTEAFF. The CDR3 DNA follows: TGTGCCACCAGCAGAGATTGGGACAGGGGAAACACTGAAGCTTTCTTT.

V is TRBV6-5 and J is TRBJ1-6; no clear D gene. Germline V lookup: CDR1 MNHEY, CDR2 SVGAGI. Trimming took 5 bases from V and 9 from J, leaving 23 bases between them. This CDR3 has 17 amino acids. The chain's CDR3 is CASSPRVGGRVFSPLHF. The CDR3 region has the DNA TGTGCCAGCAGTCCCCGAGTTGGTGGAAGGGTGTTTTCACCCCTCCACTTT.

This chain connects TRBV6-5 to TRBJ2-7; D is perhaps TRBD1 (5 bases). V was pared by 6 bases and J by 3 bases, with 12 bases between. The CDR3 is made up of 13 amino acids. The germline V gene has CDR1 MNHEY and CDR2 SVGAGI. CDR3 in DNA: TGTGCCAGCAGCCGAGCTCAGGGCTACGAGCAGTACTTC. Protein product: CASSRAQGYEQYF.

For the CDR3, the DNA is TGTGCCAGCAGCCTCAGAACAGGGTTAGGCTACACCTTC. Amino acid sequence: CASSLRTGLGYTF. V usage is TRBV6-1 and J usage is TRBJ1-2; D is possibly TRBD1 (6 bases). V lost 6 bases, J lost 8 bases, and 16 bases lay in between. The germline CDR1 and CDR2 sequences are MNHNS and SASEGT. This CDR3 has 13 amino acids.

The V call is TRBV2, the J call TRBJ1-1; D remains ambiguous. V was clipped by 3 bases and J by 1 base, with 9 bases between them. This CDR3 has 14 residues. The germline V gene has CDR1 SNHLY and CDR2 FYNNEI. CDR3 residues: CASSEQTANTEAFF. The CDR3 nucleotides read TGTGCCAGCAGTGAGCAGACGGCGAACACTGAAGCTTTCTTT.

This chain uses TRBV4-2 with TRBJ2-1, with D unclear. The germline CDR1 and CDR2 sequences are LGHNA and YNFKEQ. The CDR3 length is 14 residues. V lost 4 bases, J lost 7 bases, and 14 bases lay in between. The CDR3 loop is CASSLRGITNEQFF. For the CDR3, the DNA is TGTGCCAGCAGCCTGAGAGGCATAACTAATGAGCAGTTCTTC.

The V call is TRBV13, the J call TRBJ1-4; TRBD1 is a possible D gene (5 bases). V dropped 4 bases and J dropped 8 bases, with 14 bases sitting between them. The CDR3 is 14 residues long. Germline values: CDR1 PRHDT, CDR2 FYEKMQ (reference sequence). The CDR3 loop reads CASSSRRVGEKLFF. The CDR3 DNA reads as TGTGCCAGCAGCTCCCGCAGGGTCGGGGAAAAACTGTTTTTT.

In this sample, this clonotype turned up once. The chain is built from TRBV7-9 and TRBJ2-1; TRBD2 matches 12 bases. The trim removed 6 bases at V and 15 bases at J, leaving 15 bases unmatched. The CDR3 has 15 residues. From germline, CDR1 is SEHNR and CDR2 FQNEAQ (reference sequence). In DNA, the CDR3 is TGTGCCAGCAGACAGAATTCCGGGACTAGCGGGTTCTTGTTCTTC. It translates to CASRQNSGTSGFLFF. Based on the CDR3 plus reference TRBV7-9 and TRBJ2-1, the full variable domain is DTGVSQNPRHKITKRGQNVTFRCDPISEHNRLYWYRQTLGQGPEFLTYFQNEAQLEKSRLLSDRFSAERPKGSFSTLEIQRTEQGDSAMYLCASRQNSGTSGFLFFGPGTRLTVL.

This clonotype was observed a handful of times. The chain carries TRBV20-1 and TRBJ2-1; D is unclear. Trimming removed 3 bases from V and 1 base from J, with 10 bases in between. CDR3 size: 14 residues. CDR1 is DFQATT, CDR2 SNEGSKA, per germline (reference sequence). CDR3 in amino acids: CSARLGNSYNEQFF. The CDR3 coding sequence is TGCAGTGCTAGGTTAGGTAATTCCTACAATGAGCAGTTCTTC.

The chain links TRBV25-1 to TRBJ1-6; D gene unclear. The germline CDR1 and CDR2 sequences are MGHDK and SYGVNS. Trimming removed 6 bases from V and 14 bases from J, with 17 bases in between. This CDR3 is 13 amino acids long. DNA of the CDR3: TGTGCCAGCAGATCCGCGGCCCGGCGATCCCTCCACTTT. Encoded protein: CASRSAARRSLHF.

In its sample, this clonotype was seen a few times. V and J are TRBV7-2 and TRBJ2-5; perhaps TRBD1 as D (6 bases). CDR3 length equals 13 residues. The germline V and J ends were trimmed by 5 bases and 5 bases, with 12 bases remaining between them. Germline loops: CDR1 SGHTA, CDR2 FQGNSA. CDR3 protein: CASSKNRGETQYF. DNA of the CDR3: TGTGCCAGCAGCAAAAATAGGGGGGAGACCCAGTACTTC. The whole variable domain, filled in from reference TRBV7-2 and TRBJ2-5, reads GAGVSQSPSNKVTEKGKDVELRCDPISGHTALYWYRQSLGQGLEFLIYFQGNSAPDKSGLPSDRFSAERTGGSVSTLTIQRTQQEDSAVYLCASSKNRGETQYFGPGTRLLVL.

The rearrangement links TRBV29-1 to TRBJ1-1; D call uncertain. Germline V gene lookup returns CDR1 SQVTM and CDR2 ANQGSEA. The CDR3 runs to 11 residues. Trimming removed 7 bases from V and 4 bases from J, with 10 bases in between. CDR3 in amino acids: CSADTVTEAFF. CDR3 sequence (DNA): TGCAGCGCAGATACCGTCACTGAAGCTTTCTTT.

This sequence joins TRBV27 and TRBJ2-5, with D possibly TRBD2 on 5 matching bases. CDR1 and CDR2 from the germline V gene are MNHEY and SMNVEV (reference sequence). With 2 bases removed from V and 4 bases from J, the gap between germline ends came to 11 bases. This CDR3 region has 14 residues. CDR3 loop: CASSLRGFGETQYF. CDR3 DNA sequence: TGTGCCAGCAGTTTACGAGGGTTCGGAGAGACCCAGTACTTC.

The chain's CDR3 is CASTVRGDTDTQYF. The CDR3 bases are TGTGCCAGCACCGTACGGGGGGATACAGATACGCAGTATTTT. The chain is built from TRBV13 and TRBJ2-3; 7 nucleotides agree with TRBD2. Losses at the gene ends were 7 bases for V and 3 bases for J; bases not matched to a gene: 7. Germline V CDR1 and CDR2: PRHDT, FYEKMQ (reference sequence). The CDR3 contains 14 residues.

The chain combines TRBV12-3 or TRBV12-4 with TRBJ2-1; maybe TRBD2 (6 bases). V lost 10 bases and J 6 bases, leaving 19 bases between the germline ends. The CDR3 sequence is 14 residues long. CDR3 protein: CATGEAGHGNEQFF. CDR3 nucleotide sequence: TGTGCCACCGGTGAGGCGGGGCATGGCAATGAGCAGTTCTTC.

As concerns this clonotype: This could be a read error, since a much larger clone is one nucleotide away. V is TRBV7-9 and J is TRBJ2-1; D is possibly TRBD1 (6 bases). V lost 7 bases, J lost 4 bases, and 11 bases lay in between. The CDR3 extends over 13 amino acids. Germline-derived CDR1 and CDR2 are SEHNR and FQNEAQ (reference sequence). CDR3 sequence (DNA): TGTGCCAGCACCCTAGGGGGATACAATGAGCAGTTCTTC. It codes for CASTLGGYNEQFF.

In its sample, this clonotype was seen a few times. The junction differs from germline at one of its ends, possibly a read error. The chain joins TRBV6-2 or TRBV6-3 to TRBJ1-1; D remains ambiguous. This CDR3 region has 12 residues. Germline V gives CDR1 MNHEY, CDR2 SVGEGT. In DNA, the CDR3 is TGTGACAGCAGCGCACAACGGACTGAAGCTTTCTTT. Its protein is CDSSAQRTEAFF.